This T cell receptor beta chain was documented in a study of early stage breast cancer tumors (dated by TCRdb to 2015 to 2018). The study in broad terms: Of the 15 to 20 invasive breast tumors, 12 to 13 were found to be estrogen receptor-positive, progesterone receptor-positive and HER2-negative. Eight of the 12 ER+/PR+/HER2- tumors were invasive ductal carcinomas, while the other four were invasive lobular carcinomas. A read coverage of roughly 10-fold per sample was achieved on average. Across all samples, approximately 2,500,000 templates representing approximately 1,000,000 unique clonotypes were detected. The full study reports these points: Enriched TCRB sequences shared across patients were mostly commonly generated sequences, unlikely to play an important role in the tumor microenvironment. Analysis by tumor subtype was prevented by the small cohort size. Chain pairing and functional markers such as CD4, CD8 and FOXP3 were missed by bulk genomic DNA sequencing of unsorted cells. Repertoires from blood and normal breast were more alike than repertoires from blood and tumor, and in about 85% of the 16 patients, comparing each tissue with blood separated tumor from normal. Tumors showed approximately 2.4-fold higher T cell density and higher clonality than adjacent normal breast tissue.

CDR1 SGHDN and CDR2 FVKESK were looked up in the germline V gene. Including the terminal cysteine and phenylalanine, the CDR3 comprises 15 residues. Left in the record is the CDR3 DNA by itself, 45 bases read in frame from the first base. V and J lose 4 bases and 0 bases, and a span of 12 bases separates them. Taken from about 1.9-4.1 cm away from the tumor, the adjacent normal breast tissue was rinsed with PBS and kept in prechilled RNAlater. Because of high lipid content and low cell density, roughly 100-340 mg of normal breast tissue was often needed to obtain sufficient DNA. The study profiled bulk TCR beta-chain repertoires in matched peripheral blood, tumor and adjacent normal breast tissue taken from approximately 15 patients with early-stage breast cancer. The Qiagen AllPrep DNA/RNA Mini kit was used for genomic DNA extraction. Each sample was amplified as two independent genomic DNA replicates: about 0.54 ug for blood and roughly 1.5 ug for tumor or normal breast. Following the manufacturer's instructions, the ImmunoSeq Intro kit was used to carry out TCRB sequencing on genomic DNA. Multiplex PCR ran roughly 34 cycles with proprietary primers and spike-in control sequences for absolute quantification. An 87-bp fragment spanning the CDR3 and flanking V and J genes was sequenced with single-end 150-bp reads. Seven samples, each with two replicates, were multiplexed per lane of an Illumina MiSeq using version 3.0 chemistry. The original pipeline was this. The vendor's proprietary pipeline processed the raw data and merged both replicates into a single result for each sample. Clonotypes were defined as productive rearrangements sharing the V-gene family, CDR3 amino acid sequence and J-gene segment. Clonality was computed as 1 minus the normalized Shannon entropy (Pielou evenness) of TCRB abundances. To estimate T cell density, the total number of templates was divided by the input cell count, which was inferred from how much DNA went in. Total repertoire diversity and clonality were estimated with Recon using default parameters. A clonotype was considered tumor-enriched if its abundance in tumor exceeded 0.1% and was at least 32-fold higher than its abundance in normal breast. The table was pulled from immuneACCESS by TCRdb, which kept in-frame rearrangements only. Such tables lose some clones; where checked, under half of the loss comes from unresolved V genes, and the rest has no known cause. For V, J and clone size, that table is used; D and trimming come from the DNA. The sample table holds around 14,000 clones, of which about 81% were seen once. Of the sample, over 4% is held by the ten largest clones.

A word on this clone: Its antigen is unknown. No per-base quality is available; no much larger clone lies one base away.

The sequenced sample consisted of normal breast tissue next to the tumor. This TCR was recovered from a person aged 25 to 40 with breast cancer. The rearrangement combines TRBV14 with TRBJ1-2, with the D gene not confidently named. The nucleotide sequence reads as follows: TGTGCCAGCAGCCCCGCCTTGGCAGCTAACTATGGCTACACCTTC. Its product reads: CASSPALAANYGYTF.